The 17 T cell receptor beta chains given below trace back to one sample, sequenced in a study of blood T cells in healthy people across ages. Combining a sample-barcoded 5' primer with a J-beta primer mix, a second PCR ran for about 6 to 12 cycles. A single record per CDR3 protein comes from TCRdb applying MiXCR to the 5' RACE reads. The data contain about 800,000 distinct CDR3 sequences, 20% to 25% of them singletons. The sample was also linked to a second study, of T cells of mothers and their children.

The sequenced sample was blood. These receptor sequences come from a boy younger than 18 in good health.

This clonotype has just a few counts. The J gene is TRBJ2-5, the V gene TRBV15, with unresolved D. Near its end, the DNA agrees better with TRBJ2-1, so the J call may be wrong. This CDR3 comprises 15 residues. The germline gives CDR1 LNHNV, CDR2 YYDKDF (reference sequence). CDR3 loop: CATSTVGPVWGEQFF. CDR3 nucleotides: TGTGCCACCAGCACCGTTGGCCCCGTATGGGGTGAGCAGTTCTTC.

This clonotype was seen a handful of times. This chain links TRBV15 with TRBJ2-2, with 12 bases aligning to TRBD1. The CDR3 runs 17 residues. Germline trimming cut 5 bases from V and 2 bases from J; bases unmatched to any gene: 6. Germline V gene data show CDR1 as LNHNV and CDR2 as YYDKDF (reference sequence). The CDR3 region has the DNA TGTGCCACCAGCGGGGGACAGGGGGCGATAAACACCGGGGAGCTGTTTTTT. This encodes CATSGGQGAINTGELFF.

This clonotype came up a few times. V usage is TRBV6-5 and J usage is TRBJ2-7, with 7 bases lining up with TRBD2. Germline V gene lookup returns CDR1 MNHEY and CDR2 SVGAGI. The CDR3 spans 13 residues. The junction had 4 bases not matched to a gene; V was cut back by 2 bases and J by 6 bases. The CDR3 reads CASSYEGGSEQYF. In DNA, the CDR3 is TGTGCCAGCAGTTACGAAGGCGGGAGCGAGCAGTACTTC.

J is TRBJ2-1 and V is TRBV20-1; D not resolved. Germline V CDR1 and CDR2: DFQATT, SNEGSKA (reference sequence). Trimming took off 2 bases at V and 6 bases at J, with 14 bases between the two ends. The length of the CDR3 is 14 residues. This CDR3 reads CSARPPSRTNEQFF. CDR3 in DNA: TGCAGTGCTAGACCCCCCTCCAGAACCAATGAGCAGTTCTTC.

This chain joins TRBV2 and TRBJ1-2; no definite D call. V was pared by 6 bases and J by 2 bases, with 13 bases between. CDR3 length: 14 amino acids. CDR1 and CDR2 from the germline V gene are SNHLY and FYNNEI. As DNA, the CDR3 is TGTGCCAGCAGAGATCAGGCCAAAAACTATGGCTACACCTTC. Amino acids: CASRDQAKNYGYTF.

Points on this clonotype: An end of the junction does not agree with germline; a read error may underlie this. This chain connects TRBV7-9 to TRBJ1-1; 7 bases match TRBD1. This CDR3 spans 16 amino acids. Germline CDR1 is SEHNR and CDR2 is FQNEAQ (reference sequence). The CDR3 loop is CAGSQDRAGMNTEAFF. As DNA, the CDR3 is TGTGCCGGCAGCCAAGACAGGGCGGGTATGAACACTGAAGCTTTCTTT.

J is TRBJ2-5 and V is TRBV4-2; maybe TRBD2 (5 bases). The J call may be in error: the DNA end matches TRBJ2-7 better. The CDR3 contains 16 residues. The germline V gene encodes CDR1 LGHNA and CDR2 YNFKEQ. CDR3 region: CASSREDGLGDYEQYF. The DNA for the CDR3 is TGTGCCAGCAGCCGCGAGGACGGCTTGGGAGACTACGAGCAGTACTTC.

This chain joins TRBV7-9 and TRBJ2-5, with D uncertain. The CDR3 spans 13 residues. CDR1 SEHNR and CDR2 FQNEAQ come from the germline V gene (reference sequence). V lost 2 bases, J lost 14 bases, and 18 bases lay in between. The CDR3 region has the DNA TGTGCCAGCAGCTTAAGCGAAGGGCAGCGCGGATACTTC. The encoded protein is CASSLSEGQRGYF.

The rearrangement uses TRBV20-1 and TRBJ2-3; TRBD2 might be the D (5 bases). Trimming left V 0 bases short and J 4 bases short, with 11 bases between. Germline V gene sequence: CDR1 DFQATT, CDR2 SNEGSKA (reference sequence). The CDR3 has 14 amino acids. The chain's CDR3 is CSARDERLADTQYF. The CDR3 nucleotides are TGCAGTGCTAGAGATGAGCGGCTCGCAGATACGCAGTATTTT.

The V call is TRBV7-2, the J call TRBJ2-5, with D perhaps matching TRBD2 (5 bases). Germline loops: CDR1 SGHTA, CDR2 FQGNSA. The V and J ends lost 3 bases and 5 bases respectively, with 13 bases between them. CDR3 length: 14 residues. The DNA for the CDR3 is TGTGCCAGCAGCTTCCTAACTAGTAGGGAGACCCAGTACTTC. It encodes CASSFLTSRETQYF.

The chain combines TRBV30 with TRBJ1-5, with D tentatively TRBD1 (5 bases). With 3 bases removed from V and 6 bases from J, the gap between germline ends came to 15 bases. CDR1 GTSNPN and CDR2 SVGIG come from the germline V gene (reference sequence). The CDR3 is 14 residues long. This CDR3 reads CAWSLSQGLQPQHF. DNA of the CDR3: TGTGCCTGGAGCCTGTCTCAGGGTCTTCAGCCCCAGCATTTT.

For the CDR3, the DNA is TGCAGTGCTAGAACGACAGGGCAGATTTCACCCCTCCACTTT. This translates into CSARTTGQISPLHF. The V gene is TRBV20-1, the J gene TRBJ1-6, with 7 bases aligning to TRBD1. Trimming removed 2 bases from V and 9 bases from J; junction bases left unmatched: 7. This CDR3 is built from 14 residues. Looked up from germline, CDR1 is DFQATT and CDR2 is SNEGSKA (reference sequence).

This chain uses TRBV28 with TRBJ2-2; 8 bases line up with TRBD1. The germline CDR1 and CDR2 sequences are MDHEN and SYDVKM. This CDR3 has 16 amino acids. Trimming at V came to 6 bases and at J to 4 bases, leaving 10 bases not matched to a gene. This chain's CDR3 is CASSGAGQGLTGELFF. CDR3 in DNA: TGTGCCAGCAGCGGGGCAGGACAGGGACTCACCGGGGAGCTGTTTTTT.

The chain links TRBV10-3 to TRBJ2-5, with no clear D. Germline V gene sequence: CDR1 ENHRY, CDR2 SYGVKD. CDR3 length: 13 amino acids. V was clipped by 3 bases and J by 5 bases, with 10 bases between them. The CDR3 region has the DNA TGTGCCATCAGTGAAGGGCCTACGGAGACCCAGTACTTC. Its protein product is CAISEGPTETQYF.

This clonotype was counted at least ten times. The chain has TRBV5-1 and TRBJ2-5; D ambiguous. This CDR3 has 15 residues. The ends were cut back, 0 bases at V and 2 bases at J, with 11 bases in the middle. The germline gives CDR1 SGHRS, CDR2 YFSETQ. CDR3 in DNA: TGCGCCAGCAGCTTGGCCCTGAGGCAGCAAGAGACCCAGTACTTC. As protein: CASSLALRQQETQYF.

In this sample, this clonotype turned up a few times. The chain joins TRBV4-2 to TRBJ2-3; 8 bases line up with TRBD2. The V gene end was trimmed by 0 bases and the J gene end by 3 bases; junction bases not matched to a gene: 8. CDR1 LGHNA and CDR2 YNFKEQ come from the germline V gene. CDR3 length: 17 amino acids. CDR3 bases: TGTGCCAGCAGCCAAGACGCAAGCGGGAGACCGACAGATACGCAGTATTTT. It encodes CASSQDASGRPTDTQYF.

The V and J genes are TRBV28 and TRBJ2-7, with D perhaps assigned TRBD1 or TRBD2 (6 bases each). Germline CDR1 is MDHEN and CDR2 is SYDVKM. The CDR3 sequence is 15 residues long. V was shortened by 3 bases and J by 2 bases, with 14 bases between the two germline ends. The DNA of the CDR3 is TGTGCCAGCAGTTTCCAAGGAGGGGGAGCCTACGAGCAGTACTTC. Translated, it gives CASSFQGGGAYEQYF.